The rows below give T cell receptor beta chains drawn from one sample of a study of blood T cell repertoires in COVID-19. The protocol was immunoSEQ multiplex PCR, while the TCRdb copy is restricted to in-frame clones and leaves out a portion. Here the sample spans approximately 360,000 clones, under 85% being singletons. The sequenced material came from PBMCs or T cells enriched from blood (not recorded which). The receptor source for this set is a woman between 45 and 65 years old who had recovered from COVID-19. The CDR3 runs from the conserved cysteine through the conserved F or W. Fields, in order: V gene, J gene, CDR3 protein.

>TRBV30|TRBJ1-5
CAWSEQGGNQPQHF
>TRBV5-5|TRBJ1-2
CASSLAFDRGNYGYTF
>TRBV14|TRBJ1-2
CASSLQGKTGYTF
>TRBV29-1|TRBJ1-1
CSVEGENTEAFF
>TRBV9|TRBJ1-1
CASSGGQGWDTEAFF
>TRBV7-2|TRBJ2-7
CASSWAGGLTYEQYF
>TRBV3-1/TRBV3-2|TRBJ2-1
CASSQGGEGWNEQFF
>TRBV5-4|TRBJ2-1
CASSTKQGAGNEQFF
>TRBV2|TRBJ2-5
CASSVTGVQETQYF
>TRBV6-5|TRBJ1-3
CASRRQGVGNTIYF
>TRBV19|TRBJ1-1
CASSLGQRTEAFF
>TRBV18|TRBJ2-7
CASSPGQAPYEQYF
>TRBV20-1|TRBJ2-5
CSAPRKETQYF
>TRBV19|TRBJ1-1
CASSPRPDRPLEAFF
>TRBV4-1|TRBJ1-5
CASSPGQGNWDQPQHF
>TRBV12-3/TRBV12-4|TRBJ1-1
CASSLWPGVAFF
>TRBV28|TRBJ2-7
CASSSSSIRVPYEQYF
>TRBV30|TRBJ1-4
CAWAPGFGVLNEKLFF
>TRBV3-1/TRBV3-2|TRBJ1-6
CASSQGGFGTNNSPLHF
>TRBV2|TRBJ1-4
CASSESGIRRNEKLFF
>TRBV6-2/TRBV6-3|TRBJ1-4
CASSYSNLERKLFF
>TRBV7-2|TRBJ1-2
CASSQSQGAVYGYTF
>TRBV5-1|TRBJ2-1
CASSFIIGQGMDNEQFF
>TRBV20-1|TRBJ1-2
CSASLGQPTFYGYTF
>TRBV2|TRBJ1-1
CASSKGGDTEAFF
>TRBV11-3|TRBJ2-1
CASSRDSYNEQFF
>TRBV18|TRBJ1-4
CASSLDRGRLREKLFF
>TRBV30|TRBJ1-4
CAWSGDTGGEKLFF
>TRBV11-2|TRBJ1-4
CASSIRALGEKLFF
>TRBV7-2|TRBJ2-3
CASSLSPGIMPDTQYF
>TRBV11-2|TRBJ2-1
CASSPIPGSYNEQFF
>TRBV25-1|TRBJ1-6
CASSETRTAPWTLHF
>TRBV7-2|TRBJ1-2
CASSLAQAPIGYTF
>TRBV30|TRBJ2-4
CAWSVGMGGDIQYF
>TRBV3-1/TRBV3-2|TRBJ2-1
CASSQDVLAGSYNEQFF
>TRBV30|TRBJ1-2
CAWSMAQANYGYTF
>TRBV6-5|TRBJ1-5
CASSYGTGDNQPQHF
>TRBV2|TRBJ1-2
CASRRGIGYGYTF
>TRBV3-1/TRBV3-2|TRBJ1-6
CASGGSYNSPLHF
>TRBV30|TRBJ1-1
CAWSVESYRGGSFF
>TRBV5-4|TRBJ1-2
CASSFFQTDGYTF
>TRBV19|TRBJ1-1
CASQIHDRRPEAFF
>TRBV5-4|TRBJ1-1
CASSFQAAMNTEAFF
>TRBV7-9|TRBJ2-1
CASSLHGSSYNEQFF
>TRBV6-5|TRBJ1-1
CASSYQGDTEAFF
>TRBV27|TRBJ2-3
CASSLKPGLSLADTQYF
>TRBV25-1|TRBJ1-2
CASPRRYRRYYGYTF
>TRBV5-4|TRBJ1-2
CASSPDFLPRYGYTF
>TRBV20-1|TRBJ2-2
CSASGTGAGELFF
>TRBV11-3|TRBJ2-3
CARSWRGSSGGIDTQYF
>TRBV5-1|TRBJ1-5
CASSLDLQGNQPQHF
>TRBV6-4|TRBJ2-3
CASSDNRDHTDTQYF
>TRBV5-6|TRBJ1-5
CASSLGGSNQPQHF
>TRBV29-1|TRBJ1-1
CSARTNTEAFF
>TRBV25-1|TRBJ2-7
CASSEADRGAGEQYF
>TRBV3-1/TRBV3-2|TRBJ1-1
CASSQVLTGPTEAFF